This T cell receptor beta chain was documented in a study of T cells in Graves' hyperthyroidism and ophthalmopathy. This CDR3 region has 14 residues. Trimming took off 3 bases at V and 3 bases at J, with 11 bases between the two ends. The germline CDR1 and CDR2 sequences are MDHEN and SYDVKM. Amplification targeted TCR beta CDR3 regions from RNA transcripts. TCR CDR3 regions were first amplified by RT-PCR with HTBI primers. TCRdb recomputed calls from the multiplex PCR reads with MiXCR, one row per CDR3 protein. The table records 500,000 to 750,000 distinct CDR3 sequences, around a sixth of them present only once. The sample holds many counts of this clonotype. Across 18 months, stable Graves' hyperthyroidism was marked by no progression to ophthalmopathy.

The V call is TRBV28, the J call TRBJ1-2; TRBD1 is a possible D gene (6 bases). This TCR was sampled from a woman under 40 with Graves' hyperthyroidism. Source material: blood. In DNA form, the CDR3 reads TGTGCCAGCAGTTTGCCAGGGGACGACTATGGCTACACCTTC. It encodes CASSLPGDDYGYTF.